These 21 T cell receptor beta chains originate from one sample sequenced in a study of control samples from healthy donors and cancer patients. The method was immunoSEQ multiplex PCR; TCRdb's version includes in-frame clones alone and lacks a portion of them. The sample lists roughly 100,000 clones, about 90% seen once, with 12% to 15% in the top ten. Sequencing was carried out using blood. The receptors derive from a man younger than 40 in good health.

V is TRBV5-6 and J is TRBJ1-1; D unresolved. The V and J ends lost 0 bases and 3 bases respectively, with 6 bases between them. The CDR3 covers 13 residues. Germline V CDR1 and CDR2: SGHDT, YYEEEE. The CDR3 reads CASSLEWYTEAFF. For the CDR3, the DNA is TGTGCCAGCAGCTTGGAGTGGTACACTGAAGCTTTCTTT. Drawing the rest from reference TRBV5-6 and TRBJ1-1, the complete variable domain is DAGVTQSPTHLIKTRGQQVTLRCSPKSGHDTVSWYQQALGQGPQFIFQYYEEEERQRGNFPDRFSGHQFPNYSSELNVNALLLGDSALYLCASSLEWYTEAFFGQGTRLTVV.

The CDR3 sequence is CASRKGLASTDTQYF. The CDR3 bases are TGTGCCAGCAGGAAGGGACTAGCGAGCACAGATACGCAGTATTTT. The chain uses TRBV21-1 and TRBJ2-3; TRBD2, as called in the table, went unchecked against the DNA. TRBV21-1 is listed as a pseudogene. The CDR3 is 15 residues long.

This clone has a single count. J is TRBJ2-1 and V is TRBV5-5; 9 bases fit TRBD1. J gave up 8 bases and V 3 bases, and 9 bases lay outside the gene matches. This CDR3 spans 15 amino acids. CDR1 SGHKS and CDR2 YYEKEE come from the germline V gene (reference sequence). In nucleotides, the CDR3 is TGTGCCAGCAGCTGGGGGACAGGGATTATCGATGAGCAGTTCTTC. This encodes CASSWGTGIIDEQFF.

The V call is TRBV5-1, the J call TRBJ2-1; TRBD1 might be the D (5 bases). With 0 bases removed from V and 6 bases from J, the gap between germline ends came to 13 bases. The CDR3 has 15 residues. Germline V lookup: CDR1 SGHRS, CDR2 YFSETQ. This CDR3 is CASSLAGQGTNEQFF. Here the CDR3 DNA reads TGCGCCAGCAGCTTGGCGGGCCAGGGTACCAATGAGCAGTTCTTC.

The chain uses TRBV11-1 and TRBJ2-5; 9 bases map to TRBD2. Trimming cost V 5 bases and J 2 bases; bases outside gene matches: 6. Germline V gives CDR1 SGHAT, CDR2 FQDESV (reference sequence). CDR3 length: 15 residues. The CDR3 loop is CASSTLAGVQETQYF. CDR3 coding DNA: TGTGCCAGCAGCACATTAGCGGGGGTACAAGAGACCCAGTACTTC.

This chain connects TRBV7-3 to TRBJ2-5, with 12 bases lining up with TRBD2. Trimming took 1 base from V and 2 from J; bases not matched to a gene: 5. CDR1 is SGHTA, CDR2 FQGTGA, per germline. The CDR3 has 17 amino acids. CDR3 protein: CASSLRLAGVGQETQYF. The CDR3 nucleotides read TGTGCCAGCAGCTTAAGACTAGCGGGAGTGGGGCAAGAGACCCAGTACTTC.

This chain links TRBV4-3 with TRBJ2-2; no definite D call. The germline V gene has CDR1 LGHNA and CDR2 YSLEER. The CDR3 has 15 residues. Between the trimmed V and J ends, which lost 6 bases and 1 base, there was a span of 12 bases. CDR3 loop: CASSLRRKNTGELFF. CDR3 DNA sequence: TGCGCCAGCAGTTTACGACGGAAGAACACCGGGGAGCTGTTTTTT.

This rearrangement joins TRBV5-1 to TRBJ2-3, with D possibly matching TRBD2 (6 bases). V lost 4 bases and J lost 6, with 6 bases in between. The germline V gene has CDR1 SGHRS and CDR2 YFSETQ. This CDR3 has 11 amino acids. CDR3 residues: CASSAGDTQYF. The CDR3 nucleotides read TGCGCCAGCAGCGCGGGGGATACGCAGTATTTT.

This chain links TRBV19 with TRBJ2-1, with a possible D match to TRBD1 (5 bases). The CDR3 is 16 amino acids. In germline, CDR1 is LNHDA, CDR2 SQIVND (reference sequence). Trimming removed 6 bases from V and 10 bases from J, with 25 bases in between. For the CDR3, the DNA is TGTGCCAGTAGCCACCGACTCAACGCCCAACAGGAGGAGCAGTTCTTC. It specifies CASSHRLNAQQEEQFF.

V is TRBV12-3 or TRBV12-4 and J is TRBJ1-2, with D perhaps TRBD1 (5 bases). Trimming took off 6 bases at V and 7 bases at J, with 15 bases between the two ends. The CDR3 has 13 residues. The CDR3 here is CASSSIGTFGYTF. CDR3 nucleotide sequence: TGTGCCAGCAGCTCCATAGGGACCTTTGGCTACACCTTC.

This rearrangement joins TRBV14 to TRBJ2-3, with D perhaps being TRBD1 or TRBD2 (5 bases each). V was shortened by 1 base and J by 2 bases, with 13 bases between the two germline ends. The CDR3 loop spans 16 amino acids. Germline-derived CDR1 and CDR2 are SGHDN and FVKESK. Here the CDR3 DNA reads TGTGCCAGCAGCCAAGGTGGGGGAGTTTCCACAGATACGCAGTATTTT. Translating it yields CASSQGGGVSTDTQYF.

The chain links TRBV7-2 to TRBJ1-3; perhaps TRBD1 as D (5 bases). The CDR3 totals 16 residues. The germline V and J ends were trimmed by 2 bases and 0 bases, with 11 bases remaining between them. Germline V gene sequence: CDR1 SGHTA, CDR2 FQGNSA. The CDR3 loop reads CASSLPGLGSGNTIYF. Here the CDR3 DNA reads TGTGCCAGCAGCTTACCGGGACTGGGCTCTGGAAACACCATATATTTT.

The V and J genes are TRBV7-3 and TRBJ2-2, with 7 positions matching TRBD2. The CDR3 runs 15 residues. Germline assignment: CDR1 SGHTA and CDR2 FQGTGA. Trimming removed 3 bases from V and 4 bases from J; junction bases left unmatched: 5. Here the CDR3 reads CASSLGSGGTGELFF. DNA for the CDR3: TGTGCCAGCAGCTTGGGATCGGGGGGCACCGGGGAGCTGTTTTTT.

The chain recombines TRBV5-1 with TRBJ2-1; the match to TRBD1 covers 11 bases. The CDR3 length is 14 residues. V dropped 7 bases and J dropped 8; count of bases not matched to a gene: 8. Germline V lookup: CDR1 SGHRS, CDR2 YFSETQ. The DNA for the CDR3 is TGCGCCAGCGGGCCGGGACAGGGGGTTGATGAGCAGTTCTTC. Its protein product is CASGPGQGVDEQFF.

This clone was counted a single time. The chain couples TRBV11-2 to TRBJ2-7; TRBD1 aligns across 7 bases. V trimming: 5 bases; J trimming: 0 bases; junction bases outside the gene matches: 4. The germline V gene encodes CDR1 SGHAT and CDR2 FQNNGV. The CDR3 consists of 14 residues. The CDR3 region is CASSLRDSSYEQYF. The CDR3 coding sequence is TGTGCCAGCAGCCTAAGGGACAGCTCCTACGAGCAGTACTTC.

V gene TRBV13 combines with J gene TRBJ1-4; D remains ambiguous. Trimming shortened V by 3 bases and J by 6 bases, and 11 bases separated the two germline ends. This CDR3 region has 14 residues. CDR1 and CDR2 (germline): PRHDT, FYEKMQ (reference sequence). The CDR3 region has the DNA TGTGCCAGCAGCTTCCTCCTATCCGATGAAAAACTGTTTTTT. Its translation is CASSFLLSDEKLFF.

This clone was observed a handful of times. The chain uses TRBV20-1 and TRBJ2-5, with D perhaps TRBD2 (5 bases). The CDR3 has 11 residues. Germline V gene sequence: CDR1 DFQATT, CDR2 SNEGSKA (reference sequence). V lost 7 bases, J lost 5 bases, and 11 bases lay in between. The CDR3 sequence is CSEHRGETQYF. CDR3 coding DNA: TGCAGTGAACACCGCGGGGAGACCCAGTACTTC.

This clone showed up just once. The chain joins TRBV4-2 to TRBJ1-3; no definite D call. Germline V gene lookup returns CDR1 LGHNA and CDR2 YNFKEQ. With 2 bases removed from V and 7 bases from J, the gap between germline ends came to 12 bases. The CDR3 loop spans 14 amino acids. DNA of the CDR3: TGTGCCAGCAGCCAAAGCCAGGTCGGCAACACCATATATTTT. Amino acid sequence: CASSQSQVGNTIYF.

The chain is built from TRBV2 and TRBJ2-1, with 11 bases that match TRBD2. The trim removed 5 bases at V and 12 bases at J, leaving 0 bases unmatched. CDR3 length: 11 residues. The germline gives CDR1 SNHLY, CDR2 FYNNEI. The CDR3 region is CASSLAGGQFF. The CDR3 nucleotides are TGTGCCAGCAGTCTAGCGGGAGGGCAGTTCTTC.

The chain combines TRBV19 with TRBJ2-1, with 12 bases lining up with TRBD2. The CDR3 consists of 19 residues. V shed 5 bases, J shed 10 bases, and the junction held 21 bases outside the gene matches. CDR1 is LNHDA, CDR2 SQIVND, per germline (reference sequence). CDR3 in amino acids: CASSGSMTSGSWGYREQFF. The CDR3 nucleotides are TGTGCCAGTAGTGGATCGATGACTAGCGGGAGCTGGGGTTACAGGGAGCAGTTCTTC.

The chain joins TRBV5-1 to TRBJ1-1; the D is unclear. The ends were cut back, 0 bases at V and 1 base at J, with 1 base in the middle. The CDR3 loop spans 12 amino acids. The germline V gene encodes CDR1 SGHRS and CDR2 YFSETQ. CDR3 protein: CASSLANTEAFF. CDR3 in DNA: TGCGCCAGCAGCTTGGCGAACACTGAAGCTTTCTTT.